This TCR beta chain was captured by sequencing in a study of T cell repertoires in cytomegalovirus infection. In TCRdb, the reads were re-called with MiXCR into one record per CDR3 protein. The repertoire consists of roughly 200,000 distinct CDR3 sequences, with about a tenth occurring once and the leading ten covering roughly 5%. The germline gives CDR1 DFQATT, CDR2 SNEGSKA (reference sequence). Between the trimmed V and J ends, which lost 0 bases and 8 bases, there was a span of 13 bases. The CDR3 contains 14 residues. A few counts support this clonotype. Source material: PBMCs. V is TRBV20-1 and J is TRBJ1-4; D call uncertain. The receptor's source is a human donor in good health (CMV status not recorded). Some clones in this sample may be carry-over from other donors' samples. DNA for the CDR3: TGCAGTGCTAGAGATACCGGGAGAGGAGAAAAACTGTTTTTT. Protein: CSARDTGRGEKLFF.